The clone carrying this TCR beta chain occurred many times. Its antigen is not identified. Possible read error: a much larger clone is one base away. These data are taken from a study of Graves' ophthalmopathy and Graves' hyperthyroidism. Study-wide results and caveats: Appearing in blood as well were most expanded thyroid clonotypes above 0.001 frequency.

With 6 bases clipped from V and 0 bases from J, the junction kept 2 bases outside the gene matches. The CDR3 sequence is 15 residues long. Germline CDR1 reads MNHEY; CDR2 reads SMNVEV (reference sequence). The diagnosis was founded upon clinical symptoms, serum thyroxine, TRAb, thyroid ultrasound and orbital computed tomography. For repertoire sequencing, the TCR beta CDR3 regions were amplified from RNA transcripts. The library came from an HTBI-primed first-round RT-PCR and a second-round multiplex PCR. TCRdb called the multiplex PCR reads again in MiXCR, with one record for every CDR3 protein. In the table there are hundreds of thousands of distinct CDR3 sequences, over 20% of which are singletons.

Input material: peripheral blood. The chain has TRBV27 and TRBJ2-7; 13 bases fit TRBD2. The clonotype originates from a woman in her late teens or twenties with stable Graves' hyperthyroidism. The CDR3 region is CASRGTSGISYEQYF. Written as DNA, the CDR3 is TGTGCCAGCAGAGGGACTAGCGGGATCTCCTACGAGCAGTACTTC.